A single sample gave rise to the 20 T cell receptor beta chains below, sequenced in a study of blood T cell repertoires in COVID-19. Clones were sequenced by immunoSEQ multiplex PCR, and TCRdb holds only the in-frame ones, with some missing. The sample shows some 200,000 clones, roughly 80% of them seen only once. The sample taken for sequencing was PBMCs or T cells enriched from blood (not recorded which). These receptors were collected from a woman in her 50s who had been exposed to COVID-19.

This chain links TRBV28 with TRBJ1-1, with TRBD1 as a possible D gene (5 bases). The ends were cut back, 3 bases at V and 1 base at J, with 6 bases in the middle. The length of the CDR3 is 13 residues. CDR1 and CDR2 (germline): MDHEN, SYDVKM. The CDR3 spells CASSFDRNTEAFF. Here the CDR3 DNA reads TGTGCCAGCAGTTTCGACAGGAACACTGAAGCTTTCTTT.

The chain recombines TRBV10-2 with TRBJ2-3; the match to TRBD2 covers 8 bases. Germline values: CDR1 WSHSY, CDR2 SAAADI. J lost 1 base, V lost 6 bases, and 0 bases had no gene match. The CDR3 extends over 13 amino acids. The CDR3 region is CASRTSGTDTQYF. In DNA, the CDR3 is TGCGCCAGCAGGACTAGCGGCACAGATACGCAGTATTTT.

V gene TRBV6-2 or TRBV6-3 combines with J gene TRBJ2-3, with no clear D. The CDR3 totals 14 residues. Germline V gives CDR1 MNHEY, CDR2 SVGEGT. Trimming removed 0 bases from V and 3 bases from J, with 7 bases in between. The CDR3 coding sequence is TGTGCCAGCAGTTACTCGCAGGTAACAGATACGCAGTATTTT. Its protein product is CASSYSQVTDTQYF.

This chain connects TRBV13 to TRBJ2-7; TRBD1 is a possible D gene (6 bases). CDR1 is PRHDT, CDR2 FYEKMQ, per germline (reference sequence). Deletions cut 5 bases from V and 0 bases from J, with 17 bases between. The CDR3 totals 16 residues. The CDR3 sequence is CASSNTGSRSSYEQYF. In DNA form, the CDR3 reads TGTGCCAGCAGCAATACAGGGTCCCGCAGCTCCTACGAGCAGTACTTC.

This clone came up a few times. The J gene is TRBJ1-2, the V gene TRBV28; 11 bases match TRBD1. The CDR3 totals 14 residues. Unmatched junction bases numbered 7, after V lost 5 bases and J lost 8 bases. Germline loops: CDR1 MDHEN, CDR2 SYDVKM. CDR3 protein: CASSIADRGRGYTF. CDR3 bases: TGTGCCAGCAGTATAGCGGACAGGGGGCGAGGCTACACCTTC.

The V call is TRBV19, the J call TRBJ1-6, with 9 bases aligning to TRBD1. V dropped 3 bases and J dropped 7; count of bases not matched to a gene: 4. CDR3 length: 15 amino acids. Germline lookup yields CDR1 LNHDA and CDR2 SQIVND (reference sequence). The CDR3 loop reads CASSMGQGTNSPLHF. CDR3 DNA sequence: TGTGCCAGTAGTATGGGACAGGGTACAAATTCACCCCTCCACTTT. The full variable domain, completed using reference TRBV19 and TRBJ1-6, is DGGITQSPKYLFRKEGQNVTLSCEQNLNHDAMYWYRQDPGQGLRLIYYSQIVNDFQKGDIAEGYSVSREKKESFPLTVTSAQKNPTAFYLCASSMGQGTNSPLHFGNGTRLTVT.

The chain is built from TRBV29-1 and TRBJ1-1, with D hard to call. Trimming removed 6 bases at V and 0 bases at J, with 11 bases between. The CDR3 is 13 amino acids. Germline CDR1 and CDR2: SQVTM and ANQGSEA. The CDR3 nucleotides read TGCAGCGTCGATCACGGGGTGAACACTGAAGCTTTCTTT. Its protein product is CSVDHGVNTEAFF.

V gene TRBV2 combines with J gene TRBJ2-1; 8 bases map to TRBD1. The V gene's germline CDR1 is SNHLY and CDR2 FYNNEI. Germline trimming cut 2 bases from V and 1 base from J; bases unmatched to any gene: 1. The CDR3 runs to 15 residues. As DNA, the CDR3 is TGTGCCAGCAGTGAAACAGGGGGGTCCTACAATGAGCAGTTCTTC. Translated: CASSETGGSYNEQFF.

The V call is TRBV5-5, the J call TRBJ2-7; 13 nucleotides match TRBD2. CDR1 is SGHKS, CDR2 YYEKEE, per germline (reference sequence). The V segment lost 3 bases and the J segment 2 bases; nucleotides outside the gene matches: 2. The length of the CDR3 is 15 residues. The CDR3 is CASSSGTSGTYEQYF. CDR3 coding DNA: TGTGCCAGCAGCTCTGGGACTAGCGGGACCTACGAGCAGTACTTC.

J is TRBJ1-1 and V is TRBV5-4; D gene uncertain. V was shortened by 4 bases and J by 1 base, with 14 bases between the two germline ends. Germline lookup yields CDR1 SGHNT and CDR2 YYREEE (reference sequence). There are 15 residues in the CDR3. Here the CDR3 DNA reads TGTGCCAGCAGCGCCGCGGGAAGTAGGAACACTGAAGCTTTCTTT. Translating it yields CASSAAGSRNTEAFF.

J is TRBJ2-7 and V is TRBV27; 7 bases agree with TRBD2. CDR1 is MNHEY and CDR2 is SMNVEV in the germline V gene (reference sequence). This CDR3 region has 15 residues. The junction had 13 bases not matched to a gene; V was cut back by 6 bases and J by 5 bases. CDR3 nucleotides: TGTGCCAGCAGCCCACGGCGGCTGGGGGGGAACGAGCAGTACTTC. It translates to CASSPRRLGGNEQYF.

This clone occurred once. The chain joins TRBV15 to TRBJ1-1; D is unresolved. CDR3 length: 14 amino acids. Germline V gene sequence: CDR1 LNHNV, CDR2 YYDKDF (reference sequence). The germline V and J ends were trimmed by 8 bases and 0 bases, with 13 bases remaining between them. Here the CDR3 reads CATQEAALNTEAFF. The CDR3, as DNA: TGTGCCACCCAGGAGGCCGCTTTGAACACTGAAGCTTTCTTT.

Written as DNA, the CDR3 is TGCAGCGTTGCGACTAGCGGGGGTTACACAGATACGCAGTATTTT. Protein product: CSVATSGGYTDTQYF. The chain combines TRBV29-1 with TRBJ2-3, with 12 bases fitting TRBD2. Germline V gene sequence: CDR1 SQVTM, CDR2 ANQGSEA. The CDR3 covers 15 residues. Trimming removed 4 bases from V and 2 bases from J; junction bases left unmatched: 4.

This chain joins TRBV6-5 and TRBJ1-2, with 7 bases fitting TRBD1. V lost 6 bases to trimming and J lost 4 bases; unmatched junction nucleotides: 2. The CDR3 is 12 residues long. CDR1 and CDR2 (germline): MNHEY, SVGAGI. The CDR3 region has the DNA TGTGCCAGCAGGACAGGGCTCTATGGCTACACCTTC. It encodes CASRTGLYGYTF.

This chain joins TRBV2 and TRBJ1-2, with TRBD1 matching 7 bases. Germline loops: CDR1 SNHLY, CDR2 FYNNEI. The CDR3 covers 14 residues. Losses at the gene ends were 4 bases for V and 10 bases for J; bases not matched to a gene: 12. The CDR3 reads CASSGLTGTEDYTF. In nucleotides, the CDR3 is TGTGCCAGCAGTGGACTCACCGGGACAGAGGACTACACCTTC.

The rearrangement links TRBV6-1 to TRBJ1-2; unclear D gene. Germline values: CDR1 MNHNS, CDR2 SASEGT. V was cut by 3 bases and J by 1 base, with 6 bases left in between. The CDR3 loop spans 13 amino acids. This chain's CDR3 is CASSEAGNYGYTF. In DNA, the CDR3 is TGTGCCAGCAGTGAGGCGGGTAACTATGGCTACACCTTC.

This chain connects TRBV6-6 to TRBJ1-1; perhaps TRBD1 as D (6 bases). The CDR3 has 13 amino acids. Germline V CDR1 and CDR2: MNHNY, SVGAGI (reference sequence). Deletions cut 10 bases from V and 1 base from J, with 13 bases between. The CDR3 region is CATSAQGNTEAFF. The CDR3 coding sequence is TGTGCCACCTCGGCACAGGGGAACACTGAAGCTTTCTTT.

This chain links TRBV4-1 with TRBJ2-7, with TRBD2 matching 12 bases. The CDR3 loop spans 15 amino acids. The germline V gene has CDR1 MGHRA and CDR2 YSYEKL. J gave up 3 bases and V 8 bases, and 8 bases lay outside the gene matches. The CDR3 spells CASGFLAGGIYEQYF. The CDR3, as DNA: TGCGCCAGCGGTTTTCTAGCGGGGGGGATCTACGAGCAGTACTTC.

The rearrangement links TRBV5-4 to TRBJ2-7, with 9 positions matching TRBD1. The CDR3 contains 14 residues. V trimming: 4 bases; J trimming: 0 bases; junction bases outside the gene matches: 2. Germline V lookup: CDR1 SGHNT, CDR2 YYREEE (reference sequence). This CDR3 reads CASSRDRDSYEQYF. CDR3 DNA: TGTGCCAGCAGCAGGGACAGGGACTCCTACGAGCAGTACTTC.

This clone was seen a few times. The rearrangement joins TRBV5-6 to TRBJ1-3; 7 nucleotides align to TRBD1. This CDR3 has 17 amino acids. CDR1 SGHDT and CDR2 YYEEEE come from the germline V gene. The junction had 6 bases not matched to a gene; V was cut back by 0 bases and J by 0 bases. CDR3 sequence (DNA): TGTGCCAGCAGCTTGGGAGACAGGGAGGTCTCTGGAAACACCATATATTTT. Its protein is CASSLGDREVSGNTIYF. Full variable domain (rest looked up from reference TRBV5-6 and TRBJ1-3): DAGVTQSPTHLIKTRGQQVTLRCSPKSGHDTVSWYQQALGQGPQFIFQYYEEEERQRGNFPDRFSGHQFPNYSSELNVNALLLGDSALYLCASSLGDREVSGNTIYFGEGSWLTVV.